The clone carrying this TCR beta chain was recorded a few times. Antigen specificity is unknown. Then a second PCR, running about 6 to 12 cycles, was carried out with a sample-barcoded 5' primer and a J-beta primer mix. All cDNA molecules were each tagged by a template-switch adaptor with 12 random nucleotides. Sequencing recovered at least 3 million CDR3-containing paired-end reads from each sample. TCRdb used MiXCR to reprocess the 5' RACE reads, holding one entry per CDR3 protein. This table holds 350,000 to 450,000 distinct CDR3 sequences, approximately 47% found once. The data are from a study of blood T cells in healthy people across ages. The study, taken as a whole, reports: The percentage of naive T cells correlated strongly with TCR beta diversity.

There are 16 residues in the CDR3. Germline V CDR1 and CDR2: SGHVS, FQNEAQ. V shed 5 bases and J 9 bases; nucleotides not matched to a gene: 13. The receptor's source is a man aged 60 to 75 in good health. This chain uses TRBV7-8 with TRBJ1-6, with TRBD1 matching over 7 bases. The sequenced sample consisted of blood. The CDR3 region is CASSPHGTVNTSPLHF. The CDR3 DNA reads as TGTGCCAGCAGCCCCCACGGGACAGTCAATACTTCACCCCTCCACTTT.